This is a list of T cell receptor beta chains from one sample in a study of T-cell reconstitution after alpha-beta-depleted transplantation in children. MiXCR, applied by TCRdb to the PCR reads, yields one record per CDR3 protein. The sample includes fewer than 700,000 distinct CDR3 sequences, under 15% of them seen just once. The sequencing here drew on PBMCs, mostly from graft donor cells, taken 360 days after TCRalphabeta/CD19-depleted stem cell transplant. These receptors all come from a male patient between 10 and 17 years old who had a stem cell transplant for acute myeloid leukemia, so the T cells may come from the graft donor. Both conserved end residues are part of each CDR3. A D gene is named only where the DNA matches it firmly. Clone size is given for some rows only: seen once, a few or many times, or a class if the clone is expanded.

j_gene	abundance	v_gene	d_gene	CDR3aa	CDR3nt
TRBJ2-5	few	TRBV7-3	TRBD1	CASSRGTDQETQYF	TGTGCCAGCAGCCGTGGGACAGACCAAGAGACCCAGTACTTC
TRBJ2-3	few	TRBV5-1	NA	CASTVRGRDTQYF	TGCGCCAGCACCGTTCGGGGAAGAGATACGCAGTATTTT
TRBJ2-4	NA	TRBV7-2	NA	CASRPTVAKNIQYF	TGTGCCAGCAGACCAACAGTAGCCAAAAACATTCAGTACTTC
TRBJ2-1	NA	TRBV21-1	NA	CASSKTRQGEFF	TGTGCCAGCAGCAAAACTCGGCAGGGGGAGTTCTTC
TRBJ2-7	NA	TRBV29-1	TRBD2	CSVLGLAGEAYEQYF	TGCAGCGTCCTCGGACTAGCGGGAGAGGCCTACGAGCAGTACTTC
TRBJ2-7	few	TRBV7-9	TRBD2	CASSLGAGGPLEQYF	TGTGCCAGCAGCTTAGGAGCGGGAGGGCCCCTCGAGCAGTACTTC
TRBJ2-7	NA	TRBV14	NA	CASSHPTAPRGYEQYF	TGTGCCAGCAGCCACCCGACAGCCCCGAGGGGCTACGAGCAGTACTTC
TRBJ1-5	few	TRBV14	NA	CASSSSYRQPQHF	TGTGCCAGCAGTTCCTCATACCGGCAGCCCCAGCATTTT
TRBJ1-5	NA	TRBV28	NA	CASLGSRNQPQHF	TGTGCCTCTCTTGGGTCTCGAAATCAGCCCCAGCATTTT
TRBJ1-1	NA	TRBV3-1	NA	CASSQVAGDTEAFF	TGTGCCAGCAGCCAAGTCGCGGGGGACACTGAAGCTTTCTTT
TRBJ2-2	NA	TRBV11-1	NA	CASMILITGELFF	TGTGCCAGCATGATTCTGATCACCGGGGAGCTGTTTTTT
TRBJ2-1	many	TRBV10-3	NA	CAISEDGSVDEQFF	TGTGCCATCAGTGAAGACGGGAGCGTTGATGAGCAGTTCTTC
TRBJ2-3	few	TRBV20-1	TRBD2	CSAPDHVLAGVRDTQYF	TGCAGTGCTCCGGACCATGTACTAGCGGGAGTGCGGGATACGCAGTATTTT
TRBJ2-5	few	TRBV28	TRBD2	CASSSRANSGSGETQYF	TGTGCCAGCAGTTCCCGGGCCAATAGCGGGAGTGGGGAGACCCAGTACTTC
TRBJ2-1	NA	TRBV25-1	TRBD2	CASSSSGLMSSYNEQFF	TGTGCCAGCAGTTCTAGCGGGCTGATGAGCTCCTACAATGAGCAGTTCTTC
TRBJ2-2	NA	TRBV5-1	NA	CASSPSVNTGELFF	TGCGCCAGCAGCCCTTCGGTCAACACCGGGGAGCTGTTTTTT
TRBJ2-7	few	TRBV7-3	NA	CASLGERAPVAEQYF	TGTGCCAGCTTAGGGGAGAGAGCCCCAGTCGCTGAGCAGTACTTC
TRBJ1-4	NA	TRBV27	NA	CASSLRSPNEKLFF	TGTGCCAGCAGTTTACGGTCCCCTAATGAAAAACTGTTTTTT
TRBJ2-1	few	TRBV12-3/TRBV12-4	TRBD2	CASRLAGGFYNEQFF	TGTGCCAGCAGATTAGCGGGAGGCTTCTACAATGAGCAGTTCTTC
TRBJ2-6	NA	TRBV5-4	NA	CASSLRKQSGANVLTF	TGTGCCAGCAGCTTGCGGAAGCAGTCTGGGGCCAACGTCCTGACTTTC
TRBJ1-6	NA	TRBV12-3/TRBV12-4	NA	CASSAGVSPLHF	TGTGCCAGCAGCGCAGGGGTATCACCCCTCCACTTT
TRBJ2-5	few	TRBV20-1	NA	CSARGLLGSTQETQYF	TGCAGTGCTAGAGGCCTCCTCGGGTCGACCCAAGAGACCCAGTACTTC
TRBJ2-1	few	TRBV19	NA	CASSPNYRAAYNEQFF	TGTGCCAGTAGTCCCAATTACAGGGCGGCCTACAATGAGCAGTTCTTC
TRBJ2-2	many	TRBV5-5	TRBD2	CASSRDYNTGELFF	TGTGCCAGCAGCCGGGACTACAACACCGGGGAGCTGTTTTTT
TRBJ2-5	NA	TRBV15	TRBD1	CASRQGAEETQYF	TGTGCCAGCAGACAGGGGGCTGAGGAGACCCAGTACTTC
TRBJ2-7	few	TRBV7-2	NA	CASRWNPGSSYEQYF	TGTGCCAGCAGATGGAATCCGGGGAGCTCCTACGAGCAGTACTTC
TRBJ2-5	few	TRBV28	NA	CAGGFAETQYF	TGTGCTGGGGGCTTTGCAGAGACCCAGTACTTC
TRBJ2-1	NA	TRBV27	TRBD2	CASRRTGVGLAGHYEQFF	TGTGCCAGCAGACGGACAGGGGTAGGACTAGCGGGACACTATGAGCAGTTCTTC
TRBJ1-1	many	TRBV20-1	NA	CSGFGSIFEAFF	TGCAGTGGCTTCGGGTCTATTTTTGAAGCTTTCTTT
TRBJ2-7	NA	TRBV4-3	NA	CASSQDRGTEIISYEQYF	TGCGCCAGCAGCCAAGATAGGGGGACGGAGATTATTTCCTACGAGCAGTACTTC
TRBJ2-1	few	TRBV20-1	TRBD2	CSAILAPSSYNEQFF	TGCAGTGCGATACTAGCGCCCAGCTCCTACAATGAGCAGTTCTTC
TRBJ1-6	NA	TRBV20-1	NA	CSASRGPESPLHF	TGCAGTGCTAGTCGGGGGCCAGAGTCACCCCTCCACTTT